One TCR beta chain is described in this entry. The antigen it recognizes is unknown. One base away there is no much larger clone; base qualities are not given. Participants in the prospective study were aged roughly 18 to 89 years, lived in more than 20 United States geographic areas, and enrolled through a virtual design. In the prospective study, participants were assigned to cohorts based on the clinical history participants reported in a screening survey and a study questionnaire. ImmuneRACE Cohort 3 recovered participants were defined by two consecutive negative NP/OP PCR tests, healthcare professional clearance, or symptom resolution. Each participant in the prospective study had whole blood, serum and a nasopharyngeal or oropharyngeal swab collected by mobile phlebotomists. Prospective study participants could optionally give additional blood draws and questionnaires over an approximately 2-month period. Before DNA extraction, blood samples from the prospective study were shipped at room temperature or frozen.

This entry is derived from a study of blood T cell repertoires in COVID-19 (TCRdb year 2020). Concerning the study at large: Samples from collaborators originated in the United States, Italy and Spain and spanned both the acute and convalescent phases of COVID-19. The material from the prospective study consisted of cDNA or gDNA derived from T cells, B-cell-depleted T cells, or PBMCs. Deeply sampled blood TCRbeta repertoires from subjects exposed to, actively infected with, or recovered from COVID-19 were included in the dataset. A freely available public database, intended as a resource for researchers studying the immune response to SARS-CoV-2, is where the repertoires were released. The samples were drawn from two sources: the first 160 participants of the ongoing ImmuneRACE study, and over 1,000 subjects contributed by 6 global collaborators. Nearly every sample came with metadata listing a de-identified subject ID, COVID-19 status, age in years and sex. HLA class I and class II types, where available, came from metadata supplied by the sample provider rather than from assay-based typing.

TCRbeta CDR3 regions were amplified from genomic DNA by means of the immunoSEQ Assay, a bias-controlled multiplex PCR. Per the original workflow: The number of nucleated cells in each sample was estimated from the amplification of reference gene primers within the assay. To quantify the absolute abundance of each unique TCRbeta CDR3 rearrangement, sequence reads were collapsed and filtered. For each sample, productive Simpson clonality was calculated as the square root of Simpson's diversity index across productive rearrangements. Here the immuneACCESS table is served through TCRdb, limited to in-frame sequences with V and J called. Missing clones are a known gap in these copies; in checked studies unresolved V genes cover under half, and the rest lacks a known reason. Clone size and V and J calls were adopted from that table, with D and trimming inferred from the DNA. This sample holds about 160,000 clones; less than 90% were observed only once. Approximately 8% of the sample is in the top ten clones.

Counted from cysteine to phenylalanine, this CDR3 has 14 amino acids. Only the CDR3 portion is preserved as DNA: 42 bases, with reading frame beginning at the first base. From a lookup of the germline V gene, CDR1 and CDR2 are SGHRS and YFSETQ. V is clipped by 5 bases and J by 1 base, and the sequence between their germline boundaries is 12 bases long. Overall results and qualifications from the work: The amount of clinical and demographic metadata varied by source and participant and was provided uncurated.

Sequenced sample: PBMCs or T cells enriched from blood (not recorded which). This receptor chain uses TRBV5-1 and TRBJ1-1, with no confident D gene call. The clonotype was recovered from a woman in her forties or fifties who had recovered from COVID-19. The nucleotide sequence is TGCGCCAGCAGTTTCGGAGGAAGGAACACTGAAGCTTTCTTT. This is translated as CASSFGGRNTEAFF.